The 20 T cell receptor beta chains below come from one sample, sequenced in a study of control samples from healthy donors and cancer patients. The assay was immunoSEQ multiplex PCR, and TCRdb's table has in-frame clones only and misses some. The top ten clones hold more than 2% of a sample with about 130,000 clones, 90% of them seen once. The specimen was blood. These receptor sequences come from a man aged 18 to 30 in good health.

This chain links TRBV11-2 with TRBJ1-1; D gene unclear. V lost 1 base and J 1 base, leaving 13 bases between the germline ends. Germline V lookup: CDR1 SGHAT, CDR2 FQNNGV. This CDR3 region has 16 residues. CDR3 sequence (DNA): TGTGCCAGCAGCTTAGTTTCGCGGGAGAGGAACACTGAAGCTTTCTTT. Translating it yields CASSLVSRERNTEAFF.

V is TRBV3-1 (or the pseudogene TRBV3-2) and J is TRBJ1-2; 7 nucleotides align to TRBD1. Germline assignment: CDR1 LGHDT and CDR2 YNNKEL (reference sequence). The CDR3 covers 15 residues. The junction had 9 bases not matched to a gene; V was cut back by 3 bases and J by 5 bases. The CDR3 protein is CASSQAQTGFYGYTF. DNA for the CDR3: TGTGCCAGCAGCCAGGCTCAGACAGGGTTTTATGGCTACACCTTC.

The J gene is TRBJ1-5, the V gene TRBV12-5; TRBD1 is a possible D gene (6 bases). The CDR3 extends over 17 amino acids. V shed 6 bases and J shed 1 base, with 19 bases lying between them. Germline V gene lookup returns CDR1 LGHNT and CDR2 FRNRAP. The CDR3 loop is CASGLTEGGRSNQPQHF. The CDR3 coding sequence is TGTGCTAGTGGACTAACAGAGGGGGGTCGCAGCAATCAGCCCCAGCATTTT. Full variable domain (outside the CDR3, taken from reference TRBV12-5 and TRBJ1-5): DARVTQTPRHKVTEMGQEVTMRCQPILGHNTVFWYRQTMMQGLELLAYFRNRAPLDDSGMPKDRFSAEMPDATLATLKIQPSEPRDSAVYFCASGLTEGGRSNQPQHFGDGTRLSIL.

J is TRBJ1-4 and V is TRBV30; 10 bases line up with TRBD1. The CDR3 has 12 amino acids. Per germline, CDR1 GTSNPN and CDR2 SVGIG (reference sequence). This CDR3 reads CACGTGDEKLFF. CDR3 bases: TGTGCGTGCGGGACAGGGGATGAAAAACTGTTTTTT.

The genes are TRBV7-9 and TRBJ2-1; D is unclear. This CDR3 comprises 11 residues. V was trimmed by 7 bases and J by 7 bases, leaving 8 bases between them. Germline assignment: CDR1 SEHNR and CDR2 FQNEAQ (reference sequence). CDR3 bases: TGTGCCAGCAAACGTACGAATGAGCAGTTCTTC. It specifies CASKRTNEQFF.

The chain joins TRBV5-4 to TRBJ2-5; 7 bases are a match to TRBD2. Germline loops: CDR1 SGHNT, CDR2 YYREEE (reference sequence). The CDR3 extends over 14 amino acids. Germline trimming cut 1 base from V and 2 bases from J; bases unmatched to any gene: 2. CDR3 residues: CASSLYSGQETQYF. DNA of the CDR3: TGTGCCAGCAGCTTGTATAGCGGGCAAGAGACCCAGTACTTC.

V usage is TRBV6-5 and J usage is TRBJ1-6; no definite D call. Germline-derived CDR1 and CDR2 are MNHEY and SVGAGI. Trimming shortened V by 5 bases and J by 7 bases, and 15 bases separated the two germline ends. CDR3 size: 15 residues. The CDR3 DNA is TGTGCCAGCAGTCAACCCCTCCTCGACAATTCACCCCTCCACTTT. Translation: CASSQPLLDNSPLHF.

The CDR3 region is CASSRRDTTYEQYF. CDR3 in DNA: TGCGCCAGCAGCCGCCGGGACACAACCTACGAGCAGTACTTC. The chain uses TRBV5-1 and TRBJ2-7; D is possibly TRBD1 (6 bases). This CDR3 is 14 amino acids long. Trimming cost V 4 bases and J 2 bases, with 13 bases left between them. From germline, CDR1 is SGHRS and CDR2 YFSETQ. The full variable domain, rest sourced from reference TRBV5-1 and TRBJ2-7, is KAGVTQTPRYLIKTRGQQVTLSCSPISGHRSVSWYQQTPGQGLQFLFEYFSETQRNKGNFPGRFSGRQFSNSRSEMNVSTLELGDSALYLCASSRRDTTYEQYFGPGTRLTVT.

The chain combines TRBV6-4 with TRBJ1-4; the D is unclear. The CDR3 loop spans 13 amino acids. Germline V lookup: CDR1 MRHNA, CDR2 SNTAGT. V shed 3 bases and J shed 7 bases, with 9 bases lying between them. CDR3 sequence: CASSEHYGEKLFF. CDR3 sequence (DNA): TGTGCCAGCAGTGAACACTACGGTGAAAAACTGTTTTTT.

CDR3 coding DNA: TGCGCCAGCAGCCAGATTGGAAGGGACAAGAACTACGAGCAGTACTTC. It encodes CASSQIGRDKNYEQYF. This chain uses TRBV4-1 with TRBJ2-7; TRBD1 is a possible D gene (6 bases). This CDR3 is built from 16 residues. Germline values: CDR1 MGHRA, CDR2 YSYEKL. V dropped 3 bases and J dropped 3 bases, with 18 bases sitting between them.

The chain carries TRBV4-1 and TRBJ1-1; 10 bases fit TRBD1. The CDR3 has 15 residues. The V gene end was trimmed by 1 base and the J gene end by 3 bases; junction bases not matched to a gene: 2. The germline V gene encodes CDR1 MGHRA and CDR2 YSYEKL. CDR3 nucleotides: TGCGCCAGCAGCCAAGGACAGGGGGCGGACACTGAAGCTTTCTTT. This encodes CASSQGQGADTEAFF.

J is TRBJ2-3 and V is TRBV5-6; D is undetermined. Germline values: CDR1 SGHDT, CDR2 YYEEEE. This CDR3 has 14 amino acids. The V gene lost 4 bases and the J gene lost 0 bases, with 9 bases spanning the gap. The CDR3 loop is CASSLRQSTDTQYF. The DNA of the CDR3 is TGTGCCAGCAGCCTGCGGCAAAGCACAGATACGCAGTATTTT. The whole variable domain, remainder taken from reference TRBV5-6 and TRBJ2-3, is DAGVTQSPTHLIKTRGQQVTLRCSPKSGHDTVSWYQQALGQGPQFIFQYYEEEERQRGNFPDRFSGHQFPNYSSELNVNALLLGDSALYLCASSLRQSTDTQYFGPGTRLTVL.

V gene TRBV6-1 combines with J gene TRBJ2-7; 7 nucleotides line up with TRBD1. This CDR3 is 17 amino acids long. Germline V gives CDR1 MNHNS, CDR2 SASEGT. Losses at the gene ends were 2 bases for V and 5 bases for J; bases not matched to a gene: 15. The CDR3 nucleotides read TGTGCCAGCAGTGAACGGACAGGAACCGACTGGAGGAACGAGCAGTACGTC. Its translation is CASSERTGTDWRNEQYV.

The chain employs TRBV7-8 and TRBJ1-4, with TRBD1 identical over 11 bases. Germline assignment: CDR1 SGHVS and CDR2 FQNEAQ. CDR3 length: 15 amino acids. After removal of 5 bases from V and 8 bases from J, the junction contained 7 bases not matched to a gene. The CDR3: CASSHRDRGYEKLFF. CDR3 nucleotide sequence: TGTGCCAGCAGCCACCGGGACAGGGGGTACGAAAAACTGTTTTTT.

The rearrangement joins TRBV29-1 to TRBJ2-3; 11 bases are shared with TRBD2. The ends lost 4 bases at V and 7 bases at J; junction bases unmatched: 7. Germline CDR1 and CDR2: SQVTM and ANQGSEA. The CDR3 totals 14 residues. The CDR3 loop reads CSVVTSGGLNTQYF. The CDR3 DNA is TGCAGCGTTGTCACTAGCGGGGGCTTGAATACGCAGTATTTT.

The chain joins TRBV27 to TRBJ1-5; D unresolved. The CDR3 length is 13 residues. Trimming stripped 2 bases from V and 4 bases from J, with 6 bases between. Germline assignment: CDR1 MNHEY and CDR2 SMNVEV (reference sequence). This CDR3 reads CASSLMGNQPQHF. The DNA for the CDR3 is TGTGCCAGCAGTTTAATGGGGAATCAGCCCCAGCATTTT.

The V gene is TRBV2, the J gene TRBJ2-3, with D perhaps TRBD1 (5 bases). The ends were cut back, 5 bases at V and 3 bases at J, with 9 bases in the middle. The length of the CDR3 is 13 residues. Germline CDR1 and CDR2: SNHLY and FYNNEI. The CDR3: CASSRAGTDTQYF. The CDR3 nucleotides read TGTGCCAGCAGTAGAGCAGGGACAGATACGCAGTATTTT.

This clone was observed a single time. The chain recombines TRBV7-3 with TRBJ2-3; the D gene could be TRBD1 or TRBD2 (5 bases each). With 0 bases removed from V and 0 bases from J, the gap between germline ends came to 13 bases. The CDR3 loop spans 17 amino acids. The V gene's germline CDR1 is SGHTA and CDR2 FQGTGA. The CDR3 region is CASSLTGDGRSTDTQYF. In DNA form, the CDR3 reads TGTGCCAGCAGCTTAACGGGGGACGGACGGAGCACAGATACGCAGTATTTT. The complete variable domain, with remaining parts taken from reference TRBV7-3 and TRBJ2-3, reads GAGVSQTPSNKVTEKGKYVELRCDPISGHTALYWYRQSLGQGPEFLIYFQGTGAADDSGLPNDRFFAVRPEGSVSTLKIQRTERGDSAVYLCASSLTGDGRSTDTQYFGPGTRLTVL.

In DNA, the CDR3 is TGTGCCAGCAGTCAACACCGGGACAGAGACTACGAGCAGTACTTC. This codes for CASSQHRDRDYEQYF. The J gene is TRBJ2-7, the V gene TRBV6-5, with 7 nucleotides matching TRBD1. Germline V CDR1 and CDR2: MNHEY, SVGAGI. The CDR3 spans 15 residues. The J segment lost 3 bases and the V segment lost 5 bases, leaving 10 bases of the junction unmatched.

The chain uses TRBV5-1 and TRBJ1-1; D ambiguous. With 4 bases removed from V and 3 bases from J, the gap between germline ends came to 13 bases. This CDR3 is built from 14 residues. Looked up from germline, CDR1 is SGHRS and CDR2 is YFSETQ. CDR3 region: CASSPSRRHTEAFF. As DNA, the CDR3 is TGCGCCAGCAGCCCGAGCCGGAGGCACACTGAAGCTTTCTTT.